These 2 T cell receptor beta chains were all obtained from the same sample, sequenced in a study of cytomegalovirus exposure and HLA in healthy donors. Vbeta (60) and Jbeta (13) primers were used in the PCR. Assay used: immunoSEQ multiplex PCR; TCRdb lists only in-frame clones, some missing. Seen here are about 160,000 clones, roughly 80% observed once, and the top ten hold more than 3.5%. Source material: PBMCs. The receptors here all came from a man aged 35-49 years in good health and CMV-seronegative.

The gene calls are TRBV19 and TRBJ2-7; D call uncertain. The germline V and J ends were trimmed by 3 bases and 6 bases, with 6 bases remaining between them. CDR3 size: 11 residues. Germline V gene data show CDR1 as LNHDA and CDR2 as SQIVND (reference sequence). The CDR3 is CASSISGEQYF. CDR3 sequence (DNA): TGTGCCAGTAGTATCTCGGGCGAGCAGTACTTC.

This clone was counted only a few times. J is TRBJ2-7 and V is TRBV11-2; possibly TRBD1 for D (5 bases). CDR3 length: 14 residues. With 2 bases removed from V and 2 bases from J, the gap between germline ends came to 10 bases. Germline lookup yields CDR1 SGHAT and CDR2 FQNNGV. CDR3 sequence (DNA): TGTGCCAGCAGCTTAACAGGAACCGCCTACGAGCAGTACTTC. It translates to CASSLTGTAYEQYF.